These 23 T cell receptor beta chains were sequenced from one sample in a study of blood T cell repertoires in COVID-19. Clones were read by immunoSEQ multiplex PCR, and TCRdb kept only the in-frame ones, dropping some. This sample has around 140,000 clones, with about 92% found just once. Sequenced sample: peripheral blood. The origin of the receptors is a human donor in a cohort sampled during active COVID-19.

CDR3 loop: CASSQDLGAMSEAFF. CDR3 nucleotide sequence: TGTGCCAGCAGCCAAGATCTTGGGGCGATGTCTGAAGCTTTCTTT. The genes are TRBV3-1 (or the pseudogene TRBV3-2) and TRBJ1-1; D might be TRBD1 (5 bases). Germline V gene data show CDR1 as LGHDT and CDR2 as YNNKEL (reference sequence). V lost 0 bases and J 6 bases, leaving 14 bases between the germline ends. The CDR3 is made up of 15 amino acids.

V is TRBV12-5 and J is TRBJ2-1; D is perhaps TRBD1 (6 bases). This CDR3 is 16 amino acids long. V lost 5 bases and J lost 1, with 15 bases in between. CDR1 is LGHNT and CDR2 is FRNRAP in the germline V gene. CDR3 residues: CASGPKQGGSYNEQFF. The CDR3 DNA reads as TGTGCTAGTGGTCCCAAACAAGGGGGTTCCTACAATGAGCAGTTCTTC.

The CDR3 sequence: CASSEARGRTDTQYF. In DNA form, the CDR3 reads TGTGCCAGCAGTGAAGCGCGGGGGAGGACAGATACGCAGTATTTT. This chain connects TRBV2 to TRBJ2-3; 7 nucleotides align to TRBD2. The CDR3 spans 15 residues. V shed 0 bases, J shed 3 bases, and the junction held 3 bases outside the gene matches. CDR1 is SNHLY and CDR2 is FYNNEI in the germline V gene.

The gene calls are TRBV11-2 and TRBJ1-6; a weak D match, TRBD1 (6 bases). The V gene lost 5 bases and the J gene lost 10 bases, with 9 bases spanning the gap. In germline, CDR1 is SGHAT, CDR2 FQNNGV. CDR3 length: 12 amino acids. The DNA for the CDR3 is TGTGCCAGCAGCCCACAGGGATCACCCCTCCACTTT. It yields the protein CASSPQGSPLHF.

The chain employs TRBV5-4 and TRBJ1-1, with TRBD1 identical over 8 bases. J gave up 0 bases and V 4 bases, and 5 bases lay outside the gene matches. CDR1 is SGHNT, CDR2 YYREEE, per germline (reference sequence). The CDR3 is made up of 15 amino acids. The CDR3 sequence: CASSPGQGLNTEAFF. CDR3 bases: TGTGCCAGCAGCCCTGGACAGGGCCTGAACACTGAAGCTTTCTTT.

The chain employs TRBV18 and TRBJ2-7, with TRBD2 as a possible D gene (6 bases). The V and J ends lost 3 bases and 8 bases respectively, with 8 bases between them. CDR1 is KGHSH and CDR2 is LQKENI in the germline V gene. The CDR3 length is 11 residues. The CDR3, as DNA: TGTGCCAGCTCACCTGCGGGACAGCAGTACTTC. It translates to CASSPAGQQYF.

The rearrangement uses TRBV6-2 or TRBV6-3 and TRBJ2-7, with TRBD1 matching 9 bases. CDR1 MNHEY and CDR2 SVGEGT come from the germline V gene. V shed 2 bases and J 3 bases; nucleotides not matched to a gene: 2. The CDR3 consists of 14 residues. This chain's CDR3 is CASSYTGGFYEQYF. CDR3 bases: TGTGCCAGCAGTTACACAGGGGGCTTCTACGAGCAGTACTTC.

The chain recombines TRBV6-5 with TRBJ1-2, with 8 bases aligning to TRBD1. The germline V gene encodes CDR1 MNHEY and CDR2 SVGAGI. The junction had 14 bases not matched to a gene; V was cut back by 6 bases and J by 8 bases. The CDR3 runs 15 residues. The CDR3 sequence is CASRMTGALGGGYTF. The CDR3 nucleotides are TGTGCCAGCAGGATGACAGGGGCCCTAGGTGGCGGCTACACCTTC.

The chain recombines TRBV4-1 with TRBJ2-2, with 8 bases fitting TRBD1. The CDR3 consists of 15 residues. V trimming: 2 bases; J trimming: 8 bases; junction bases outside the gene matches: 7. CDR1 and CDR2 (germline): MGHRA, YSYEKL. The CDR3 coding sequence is TGCGCCAGCAGCCAAATCCCCAGGGGGCGAGGGGAGCTGTTTTTT. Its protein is CASSQIPRGRGELFF.

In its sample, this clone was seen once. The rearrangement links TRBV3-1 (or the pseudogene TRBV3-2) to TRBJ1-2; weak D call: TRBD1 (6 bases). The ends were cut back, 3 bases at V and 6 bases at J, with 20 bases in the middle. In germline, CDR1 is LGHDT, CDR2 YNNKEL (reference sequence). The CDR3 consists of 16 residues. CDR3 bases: TGTGCCAGCAGCCAGGAAAGACAGGCAGGAATAAATGGCTACACCTTC. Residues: CASSQERQAGINGYTF.

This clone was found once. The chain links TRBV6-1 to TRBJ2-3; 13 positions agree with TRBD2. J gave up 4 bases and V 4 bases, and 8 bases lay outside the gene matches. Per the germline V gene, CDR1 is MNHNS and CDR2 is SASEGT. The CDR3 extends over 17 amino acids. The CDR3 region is CASSVTSGGEGSDTQYF. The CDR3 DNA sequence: TGTGCCAGCAGTGTTACTAGCGGGGGGGAAGGGTCAGATACGCAGTATTTT.

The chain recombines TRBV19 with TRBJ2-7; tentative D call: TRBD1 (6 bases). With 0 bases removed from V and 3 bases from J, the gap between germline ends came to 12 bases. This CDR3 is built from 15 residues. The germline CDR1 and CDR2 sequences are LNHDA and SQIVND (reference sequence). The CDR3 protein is CASSIDPQGNYEQYF. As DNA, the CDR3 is TGTGCCAGTAGTATAGATCCACAGGGCAACTACGAGCAGTACTTC.

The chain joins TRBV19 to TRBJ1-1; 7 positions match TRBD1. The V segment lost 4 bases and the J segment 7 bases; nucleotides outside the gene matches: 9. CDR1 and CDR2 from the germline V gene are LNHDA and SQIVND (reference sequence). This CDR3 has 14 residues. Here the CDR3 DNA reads TGTGCCAGTAGTACATACAGGGGTTGGGATGAAGCTTTCTTT. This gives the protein CASSTYRGWDEAFF.

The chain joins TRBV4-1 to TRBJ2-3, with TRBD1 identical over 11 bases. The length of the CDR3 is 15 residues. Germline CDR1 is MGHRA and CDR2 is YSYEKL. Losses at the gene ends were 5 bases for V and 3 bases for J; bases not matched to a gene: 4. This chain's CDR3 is CASSYRDRGTDTQYF. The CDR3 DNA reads TGCGCCAGCAGCTACCGGGACAGGGGGACAGATACGCAGTATTTT.

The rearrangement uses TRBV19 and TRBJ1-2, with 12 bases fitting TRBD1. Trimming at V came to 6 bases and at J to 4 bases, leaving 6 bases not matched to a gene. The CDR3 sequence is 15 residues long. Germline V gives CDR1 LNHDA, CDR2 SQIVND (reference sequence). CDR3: CASRNRDRGLYGYTF. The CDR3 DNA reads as TGTGCCAGTAGGAACCGGGACAGGGGGCTCTATGGCTACACCTTC.

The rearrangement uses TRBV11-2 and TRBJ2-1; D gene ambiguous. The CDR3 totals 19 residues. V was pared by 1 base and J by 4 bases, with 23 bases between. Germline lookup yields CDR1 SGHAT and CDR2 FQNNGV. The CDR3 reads CASSLAFDKISIRYNEQFF. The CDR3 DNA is TGTGCCAGCAGCTTAGCATTCGACAAGATCTCCATACGGTACAATGAGCAGTTCTTC.

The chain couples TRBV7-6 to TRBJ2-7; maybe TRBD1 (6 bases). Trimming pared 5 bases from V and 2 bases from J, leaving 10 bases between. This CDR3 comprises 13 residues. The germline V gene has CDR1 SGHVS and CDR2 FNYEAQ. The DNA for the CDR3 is TGTGCCAGCAGCGCAACAGGGACCTACGAGCAGTACTTC. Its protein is CASSATGTYEQYF. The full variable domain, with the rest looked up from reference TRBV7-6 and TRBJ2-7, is GAGVSQSPRYKVTKRGQDVALRCDPISGHVSLYWYRQALGQGPEFLTYFNYEAQQDKSGLPNDRFSAERPEGSISTLTIQRTEQRDSAMYRCASSATGTYEQYFGPGTRLTVT.

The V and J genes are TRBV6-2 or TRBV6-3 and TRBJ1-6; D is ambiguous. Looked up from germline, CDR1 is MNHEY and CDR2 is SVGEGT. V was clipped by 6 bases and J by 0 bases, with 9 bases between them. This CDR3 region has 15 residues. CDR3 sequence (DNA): TGTGCCAGCAGCCCCCGGGACTCCTATAATTCACCCCTCCACTTT. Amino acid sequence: CASSPRDSYNSPLHF.

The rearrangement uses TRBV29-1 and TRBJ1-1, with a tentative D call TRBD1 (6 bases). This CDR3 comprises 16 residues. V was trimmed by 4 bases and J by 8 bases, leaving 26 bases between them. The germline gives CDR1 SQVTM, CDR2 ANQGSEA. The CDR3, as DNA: TGCAGCGTTGTATCGTATGGGGGCGCGAGGTCTAAAGAAGCTTTCTTT. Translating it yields CSVVSYGGARSKEAFF.

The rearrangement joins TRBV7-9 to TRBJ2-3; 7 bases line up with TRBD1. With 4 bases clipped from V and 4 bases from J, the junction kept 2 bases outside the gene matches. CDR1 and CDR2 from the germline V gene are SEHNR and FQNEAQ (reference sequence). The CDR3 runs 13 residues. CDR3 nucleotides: TGTGCCAGCAGCTCAAGGGGGCCAGATACGCAGTATTTT. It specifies CASSSRGPDTQYF.

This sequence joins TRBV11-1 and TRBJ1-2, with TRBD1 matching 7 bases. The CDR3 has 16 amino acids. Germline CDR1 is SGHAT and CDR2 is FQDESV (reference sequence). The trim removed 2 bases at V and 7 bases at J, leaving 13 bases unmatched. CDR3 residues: CASSLSPGRGALGYTF. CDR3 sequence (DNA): TGTGCCAGCAGCTTATCCCCGGGCAGGGGGGCCCTTGGCTACACCTTC.

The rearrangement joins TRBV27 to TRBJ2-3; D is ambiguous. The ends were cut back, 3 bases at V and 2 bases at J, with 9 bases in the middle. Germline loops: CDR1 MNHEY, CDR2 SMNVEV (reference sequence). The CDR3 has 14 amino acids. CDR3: CASSLFQDTDTQYF. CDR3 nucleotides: TGTGCCAGCAGTTTGTTTCAGGACACAGATACGCAGTATTTT.

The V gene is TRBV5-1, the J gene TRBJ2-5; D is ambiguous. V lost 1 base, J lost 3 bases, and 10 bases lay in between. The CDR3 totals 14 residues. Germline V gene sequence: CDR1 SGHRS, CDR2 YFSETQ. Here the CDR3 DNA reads TGCGCCAGCAGCTTGCGGCGGCCAGAAGAGACCCAGTACTTC. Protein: CASSLRRPEETQYF.